The T cell receptor beta chain under discussion was sequenced for a study of beta chain features in type 1 diabetes. The wider study: The study found patients and healthy donors alike in age, gender and cell yields. General observations from the study: Type 1 diabetes patients had TCRB CDR3s that were shorter (moderately but significantly so) in all four CD4+ subsets.

This clone was counted between two and nine times. Its antigen remains unidentified. The CDR3 is made up of 15 amino acids. Trimming removed 1 base from V and 6 bases from J, with 16 bases in between. Germline V gene data show CDR1 as SGHRS and CDR2 as YFSETQ. The entirety of the isolated RNA underwent reverse transcription, so expressed TCRB transcripts were sequenced. TCRdb keeps only in-frame clones here, not all; method: immunoSEQ multiplex PCR. The sample consists of a few hundred thousand clones, around 16% of them appearing once. This clonotype originated in a man younger than 45 with type 1 diabetes. This rearrangement joins TRBV5-1 to TRBJ2-5; D possibly corresponds to TRBD2 (6 bases). Sample: naive CD4+ T cells from blood. For the CDR3, the DNA is TGCGCCAGCAGCTTGAACGGGGAGGTCAGTCAGACCCAGTACTTC. Translated, it gives CASSLNGEVSQTQYF.